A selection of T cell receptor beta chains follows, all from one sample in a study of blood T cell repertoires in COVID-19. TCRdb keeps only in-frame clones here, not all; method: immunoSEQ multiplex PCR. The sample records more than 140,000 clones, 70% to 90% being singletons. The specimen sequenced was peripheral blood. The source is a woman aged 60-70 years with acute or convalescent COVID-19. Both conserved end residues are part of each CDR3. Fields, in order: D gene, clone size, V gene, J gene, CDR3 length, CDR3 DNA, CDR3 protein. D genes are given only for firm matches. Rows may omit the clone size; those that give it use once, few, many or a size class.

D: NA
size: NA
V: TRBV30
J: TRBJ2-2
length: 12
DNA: TGTGCCTGGAGTGCGGGTCCCGGGGAGCTGTTTTTT
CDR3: CAWSAGPGELFF

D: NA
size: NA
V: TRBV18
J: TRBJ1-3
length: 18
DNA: TGTGCCAGCTCACCGACCGGGACAAGGGGGTTCTCTGGAAACACCATATATTTT
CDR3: CASSPTGTRGFSGNTIYF

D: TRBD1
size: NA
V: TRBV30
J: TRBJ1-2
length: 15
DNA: TGTGCCTGGAGTCTATATAGGGACAGGGGAGATGGCTACACCTTC
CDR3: CAWSLYRDRGDGYTF

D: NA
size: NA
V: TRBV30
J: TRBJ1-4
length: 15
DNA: TGTGCCTGGGGGAGGACCGGGGCCGGCGGCGAAAAACTGTTTTTT
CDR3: CAWGRTGAGGEKLFF

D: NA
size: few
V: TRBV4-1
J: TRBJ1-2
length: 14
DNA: TGCGCCAGCAGCCAGAGTGACAAGGACTATGGCTACACCTTC
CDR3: CASSQSDKDYGYTF

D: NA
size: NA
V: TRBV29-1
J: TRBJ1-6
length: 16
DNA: TGCAGCGTTGAGGAGGCGTCTCCCTTTCCTAATTCACCCCTCCACTTT
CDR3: CSVEEASPFPNSPLHF

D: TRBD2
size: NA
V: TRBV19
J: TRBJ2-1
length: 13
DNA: TGTGCCACCCGATGGGGGGGCTACAATGAGCAGTTCTTC
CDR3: CATRWGGYNEQFF

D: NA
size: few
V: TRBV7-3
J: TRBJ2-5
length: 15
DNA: TGTGCCAGCAGCTTAACGAACGGAAGGGGGGAGACCCAGTACTTC
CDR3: CASSLTNGRGETQYF

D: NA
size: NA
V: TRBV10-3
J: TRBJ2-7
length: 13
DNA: TGTGCCATCAGTGAGGAGTTCCCCGCCGAGCAGTACTTC
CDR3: CAISEEFPAEQYF

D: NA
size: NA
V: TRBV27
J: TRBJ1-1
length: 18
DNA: TGTGCCAGCAGTTTATCGCCCCGGGGGGATATAATGAACACTGAAGCTTTCTTT
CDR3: CASSLSPRGDIMNTEAFF

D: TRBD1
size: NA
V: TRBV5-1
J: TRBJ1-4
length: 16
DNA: TGCGCCAGCAGCCCTGGCTCACAGGGGGCTGGTGAAAAACTGTTTTTT
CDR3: CASSPGSQGAGEKLFF

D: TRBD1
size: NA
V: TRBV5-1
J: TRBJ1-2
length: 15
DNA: TGCGCCAGCAGCTTGGTCAGACAGGGCCACTATGGCTACACCTTC
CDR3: CASSLVRQGHYGYTF

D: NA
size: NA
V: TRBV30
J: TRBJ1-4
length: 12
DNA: TGTGCCTGGACCCCTCGCGGTGAAAAACTGTTTTTT
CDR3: CAWTPRGEKLFF

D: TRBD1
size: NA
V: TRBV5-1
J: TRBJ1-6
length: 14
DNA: TGCGCCAGCAGGGGGGACAGGAGAAATTCACCCCTCCACTTT
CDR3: CASRGDRRNSPLHF

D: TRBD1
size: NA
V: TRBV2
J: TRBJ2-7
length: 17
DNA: TGTGCCAGCAAACCCCGGGACAGGGGACCCCTTACCTACGAGCAGTACTTC
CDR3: CASKPRDRGPLTYEQYF

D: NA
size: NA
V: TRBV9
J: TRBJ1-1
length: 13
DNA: TGTGCCAGCAGCGTAGGGGAGTACACTGAAGCTTTCTTT
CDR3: CASSVGEYTEAFF

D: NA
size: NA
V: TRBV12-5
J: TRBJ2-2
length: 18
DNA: TGTGCTAGTGGCCGCCCCCGCGGGGGAGGGACACGGTGGGGGGAGCTGTTTTTT
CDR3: CASGRPRGGGTRWGELFF

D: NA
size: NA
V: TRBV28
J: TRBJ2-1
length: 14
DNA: TGTGCCAGCAGTAGTTGGACAGTCTCCGGGACGGGGTTCTTC
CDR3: CASSSWTVSGTGFF

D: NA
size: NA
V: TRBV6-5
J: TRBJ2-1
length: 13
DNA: TGTGCCAGCAGTTATTCTTCCTACAATGAGCAGTTCTTC
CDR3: CASSYSSYNEQFF

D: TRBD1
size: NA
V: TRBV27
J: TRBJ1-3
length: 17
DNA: TGTGCCAGCAGTAGACGGGACAGTCAAGGGTATGGAAACACCATATATTTT
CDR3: CASSRRDSQGYGNTIYF

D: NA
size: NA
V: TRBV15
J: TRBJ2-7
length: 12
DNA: TGTGCCACCAGCAGAGACAGGGGCGAGCAGTACTTC
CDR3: CATSRDRGEQYF

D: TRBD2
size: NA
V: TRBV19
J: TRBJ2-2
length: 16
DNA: TGTGCCAGTAGTCGAGGACTAGCGGGGAACACCGGGGAGCTGTTTTTT
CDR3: CASSRGLAGNTGELFF

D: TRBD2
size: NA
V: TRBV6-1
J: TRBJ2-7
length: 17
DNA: TGTGCCAGCAGTGAAGCGCTCTGGACTAGCGGTTACTACGAGCAGTACTTC
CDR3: CASSEALWTSGYYEQYF

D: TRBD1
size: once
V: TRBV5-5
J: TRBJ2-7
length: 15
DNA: TGTGCCAGCACTTCGGACCGGGACAGTATCTACGAGCAGTACTTC
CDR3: CASTSDRDSIYEQYF

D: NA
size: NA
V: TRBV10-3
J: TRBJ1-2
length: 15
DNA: TGTGCCATCAGTGAGTCGGGGGGAGAGAACTATGGCTACACCTTC
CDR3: CAISESGGENYGYTF

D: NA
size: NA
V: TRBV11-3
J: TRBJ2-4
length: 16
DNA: TGTGCCAGCAGCTTAAGACTGTTAGGGGTCAAAAACATTCAGTACTTC
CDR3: CASSLRLLGVKNIQYF

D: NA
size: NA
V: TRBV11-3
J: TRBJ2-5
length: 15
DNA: TGTGCCAGCAGCTTAGAAGCCCACTTGAGAGAGACCCAGTACTTC
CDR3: CASSLEAHLRETQYF

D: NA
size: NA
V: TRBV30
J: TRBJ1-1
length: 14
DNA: TGTGCCTGGAGGGAGGGGGGGCTAAACACTGAAGCTTTCTTT
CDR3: CAWREGGLNTEAFF

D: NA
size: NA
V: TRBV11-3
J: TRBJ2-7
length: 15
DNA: TGTGCCAGCAGCTCCTCGGGCAGGGGGGCTTACGAGCAGTACTTC
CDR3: CASSSSGRGAYEQYF

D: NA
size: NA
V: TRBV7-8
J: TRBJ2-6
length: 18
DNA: TGTGCCAGCAGCCCCAGTGTGCGGCACGACTCTGGGGCCAACGTCCTGACTTTC
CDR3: CASSPSVRHDSGANVLTF

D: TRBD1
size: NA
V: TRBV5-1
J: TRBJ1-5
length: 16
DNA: TGCGCCAGCAGCTTGTCGCGGAGGGGGCAACGTCAGCCCCAGCATTTT
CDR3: CASSLSRRGQRQPQHF